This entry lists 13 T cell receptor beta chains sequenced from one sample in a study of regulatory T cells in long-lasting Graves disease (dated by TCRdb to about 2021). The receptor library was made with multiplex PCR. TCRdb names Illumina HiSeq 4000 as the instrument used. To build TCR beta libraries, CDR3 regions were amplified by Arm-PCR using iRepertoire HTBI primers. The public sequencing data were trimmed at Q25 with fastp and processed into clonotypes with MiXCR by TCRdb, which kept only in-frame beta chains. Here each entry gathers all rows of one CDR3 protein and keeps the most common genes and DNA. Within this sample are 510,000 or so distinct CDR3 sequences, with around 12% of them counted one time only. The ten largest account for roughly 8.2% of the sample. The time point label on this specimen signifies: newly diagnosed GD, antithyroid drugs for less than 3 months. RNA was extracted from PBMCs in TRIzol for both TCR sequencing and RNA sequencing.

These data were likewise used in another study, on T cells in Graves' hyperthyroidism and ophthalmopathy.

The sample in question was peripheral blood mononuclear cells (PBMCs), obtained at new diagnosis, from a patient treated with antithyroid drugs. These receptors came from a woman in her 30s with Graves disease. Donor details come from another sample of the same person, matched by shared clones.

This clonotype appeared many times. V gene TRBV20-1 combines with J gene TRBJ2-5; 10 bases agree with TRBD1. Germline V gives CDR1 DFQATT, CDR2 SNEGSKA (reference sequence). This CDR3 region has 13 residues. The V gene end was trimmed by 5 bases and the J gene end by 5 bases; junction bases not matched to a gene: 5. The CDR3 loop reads CSAQTGGVETQYF. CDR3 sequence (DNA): TGCAGTGCTCAGACAGGGGGCGTGGAGACCCAGTACTTC.

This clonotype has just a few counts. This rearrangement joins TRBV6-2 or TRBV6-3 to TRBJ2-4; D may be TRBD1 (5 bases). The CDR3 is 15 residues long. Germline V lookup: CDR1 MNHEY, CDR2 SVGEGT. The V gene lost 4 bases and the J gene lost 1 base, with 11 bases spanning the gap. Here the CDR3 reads CASSSHSGAKNIQYF. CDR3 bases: TGTGCCAGCAGTTCCCACTCAGGGGCCAAAAACATTCAGTACTTC.

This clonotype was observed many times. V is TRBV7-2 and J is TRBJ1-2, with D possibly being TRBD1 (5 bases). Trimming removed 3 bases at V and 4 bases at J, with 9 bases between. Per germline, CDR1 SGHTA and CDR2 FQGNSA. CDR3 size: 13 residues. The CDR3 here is CASSLGLGYGYTF. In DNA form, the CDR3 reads TGTGCCAGCAGCTTGGGGCTGGGCTATGGCTACACCTTC.

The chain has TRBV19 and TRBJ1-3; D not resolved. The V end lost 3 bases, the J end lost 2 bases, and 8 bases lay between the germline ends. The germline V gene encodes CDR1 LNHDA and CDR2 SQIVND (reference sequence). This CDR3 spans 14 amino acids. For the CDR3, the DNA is TGTGCCAGTAGTATGGGCAGTCCTGGAAACACCATATATTTT. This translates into CASSMGSPGNTIYF.

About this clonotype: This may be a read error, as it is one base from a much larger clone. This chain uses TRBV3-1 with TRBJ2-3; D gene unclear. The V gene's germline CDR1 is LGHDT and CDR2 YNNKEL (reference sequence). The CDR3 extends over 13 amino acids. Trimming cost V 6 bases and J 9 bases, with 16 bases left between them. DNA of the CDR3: TGTGCCAGCAGACGGGCCTCCGAGGAAACGCAGTATTTT. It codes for CASRRASEETQYF.

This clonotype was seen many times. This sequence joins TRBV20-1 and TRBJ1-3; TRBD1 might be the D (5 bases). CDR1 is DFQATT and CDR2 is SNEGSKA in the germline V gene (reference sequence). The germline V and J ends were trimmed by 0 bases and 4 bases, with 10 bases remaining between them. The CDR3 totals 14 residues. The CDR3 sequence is CSARDLQGGNTIYF. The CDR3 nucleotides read TGCAGTGCTAGAGATTTGCAGGGCGGAAACACCATATATTTT.

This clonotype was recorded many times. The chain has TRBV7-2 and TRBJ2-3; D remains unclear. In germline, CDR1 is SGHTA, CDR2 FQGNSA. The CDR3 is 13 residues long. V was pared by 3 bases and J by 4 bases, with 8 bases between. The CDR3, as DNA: TGTGCCAGCAGCTTTCAAGGGTCAGATACGCAGTATTTT. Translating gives CASSFQGSDTQYF.

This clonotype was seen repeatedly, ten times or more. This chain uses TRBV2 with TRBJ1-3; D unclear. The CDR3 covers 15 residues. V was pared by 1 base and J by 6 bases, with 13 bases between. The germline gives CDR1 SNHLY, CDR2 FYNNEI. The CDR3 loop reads CASSEVRGWENTIYF. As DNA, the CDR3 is TGTGCCAGCAGTGAAGTGCGAGGGTGGGAAAACACCATATATTTT.

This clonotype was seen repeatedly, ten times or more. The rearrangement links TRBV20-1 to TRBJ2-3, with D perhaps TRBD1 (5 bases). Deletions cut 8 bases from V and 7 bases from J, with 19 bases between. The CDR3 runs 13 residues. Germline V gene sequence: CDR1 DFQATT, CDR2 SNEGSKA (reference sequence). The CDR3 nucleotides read TGCAGTAATTCGCGACCCCAGGGTCATACGCAGTATTTT. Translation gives CSNSRPQGHTQYF.

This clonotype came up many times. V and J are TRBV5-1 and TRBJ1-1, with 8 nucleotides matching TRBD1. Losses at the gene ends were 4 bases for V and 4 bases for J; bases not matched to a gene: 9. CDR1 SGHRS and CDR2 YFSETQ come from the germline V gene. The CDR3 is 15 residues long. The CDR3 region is CASSGGQGGLTEAFF. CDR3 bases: TGCGCCAGCAGCGGAGGACAGGGCGGTCTCACTGAAGCTTTCTTT.

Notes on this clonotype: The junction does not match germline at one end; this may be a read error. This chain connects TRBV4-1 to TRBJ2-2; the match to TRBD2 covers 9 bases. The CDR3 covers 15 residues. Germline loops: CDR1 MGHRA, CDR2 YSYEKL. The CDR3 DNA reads TGCGCCGGCAGCCAAGGGACTAGCCAGGCCGGGGAGCTGTTTTTT. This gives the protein CAGSQGTSQAGELFF.

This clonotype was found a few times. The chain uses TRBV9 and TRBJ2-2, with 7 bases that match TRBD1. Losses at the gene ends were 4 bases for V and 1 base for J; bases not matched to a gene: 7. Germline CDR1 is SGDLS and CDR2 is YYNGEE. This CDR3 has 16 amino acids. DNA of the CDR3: TGTGCCAGCAGCCCAACGCCAGGGGGGAACACCGGGGAGCTGTTTTTT. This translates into CASSPTPGGNTGELFF.

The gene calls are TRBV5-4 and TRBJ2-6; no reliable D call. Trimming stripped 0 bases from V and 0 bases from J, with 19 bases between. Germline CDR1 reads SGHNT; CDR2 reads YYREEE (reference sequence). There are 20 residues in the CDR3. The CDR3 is CASSLDYGYATTSGANVLTF. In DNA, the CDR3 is TGTGCCAGCAGCTTGGATTACGGGTATGCCACGACCTCTGGGGCCAACGTCCTGACTTTC. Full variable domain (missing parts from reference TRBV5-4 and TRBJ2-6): ETGVTQSPTHLIKTRGQQVTLRCSSQSGHNTVSWYQQALGQGPQFIFQYYREEENGRGNFPPRFSGLQFPNYSSELNVNALELDDSALYLCASSLDYGYATTSGANVLTFGAGSRLTVL.